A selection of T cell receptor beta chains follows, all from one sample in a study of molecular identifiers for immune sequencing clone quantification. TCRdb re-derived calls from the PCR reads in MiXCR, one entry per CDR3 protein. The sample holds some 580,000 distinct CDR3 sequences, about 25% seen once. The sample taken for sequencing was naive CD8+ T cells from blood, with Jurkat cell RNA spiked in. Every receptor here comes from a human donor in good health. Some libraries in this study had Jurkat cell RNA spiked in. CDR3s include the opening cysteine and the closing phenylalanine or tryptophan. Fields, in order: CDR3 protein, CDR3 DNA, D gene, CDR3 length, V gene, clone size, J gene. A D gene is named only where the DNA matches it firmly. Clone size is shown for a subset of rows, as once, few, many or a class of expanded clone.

CDR3aa: CASSPEDREPNYGYTF
CDR3nt: TGCGCCAGCAGCCCCGAAGACAGGGAGCCTAACTATGGCTACACCTTC
d_gene: TRBD1
len: 16
v_gene: TRBV4-1
abundance: few
j_gene: TRBJ1-2

CDR3aa: CASSQERTSVFSYEQYF
CDR3nt: TGTGCCAGCAGCCAAGAAAGGACTAGCGTGTTCTCCTACGAGCAGTACTTC
d_gene: TRBD2
len: 17
v_gene: TRBV4-2
abundance: few
j_gene: TRBJ2-7

CDR3aa: CASSYSSRVLWDEQFF
CDR3nt: TGTGCCAGCAGTTACTCGAGTCGAGTTCTGTGGGATGAGCAGTTCTTC
d_gene: .
len: 16
v_gene: TRBV6-5
abundance: .
j_gene: TRBJ2-1

CDR3aa: CASSHTTGSYEQYF
CDR3nt: TGTGCCAGCAGCCACACGACAGGGTCCTACGAGCAGTACTTC
d_gene: TRBD1
len: 14
v_gene: TRBV4-2
abundance: many
j_gene: TRBJ2-7

CDR3aa: CASSFGFGGIGGYTF
CDR3nt: TGCGCCAGCAGCTTTGGATTCGGGGGAATTGGTGGCTACACCTTC
d_gene: .
len: 15
v_gene: TRBV5-1
abundance: .
j_gene: TRBJ1-2

CDR3aa: CASSQGERTGLFWNTEAFF
CDR3nt: TGTGCCAGCAGCCAAGGGGAGCGGACAGGGTTGTTTTGGAACACTGAAGCTTTCTTT
d_gene: TRBD1
len: 19
v_gene: TRBV4-2
abundance: many
j_gene: TRBJ1-1

CDR3aa: CASSSPGTAGELFF
CDR3nt: TGTGCCAGCAGCTCCCCCGGGACAGCCGGGGAGCTGTTTTTT
d_gene: TRBD1
len: 14
v_gene: TRBV7-9
abundance: many
j_gene: TRBJ2-2

CDR3aa: CASSYPRGSNTEAFF
CDR3nt: TGTGCCAGCAGTTACCCCCGCGGATCTAACACTGAAGCTTTCTTT
d_gene: .
len: 15
v_gene: TRBV6-5
abundance: .
j_gene: TRBJ1-1

CDR3aa: CASSWGSHTEAFF
CDR3nt: TGTGCCAGCAGCTGGGGGTCCCACACTGAAGCTTTCTTT
d_gene: .
len: 13
v_gene: TRBV27
abundance: .
j_gene: TRBJ1-1

CDR3aa: CASRDEGTAGKVEYEQYF
CDR3nt: TGTGCCAGCAGGGATGAGGGCACGGCGGGAAAGGTGGAGTACGAGCAGTACTTC
d_gene: .
len: 18
v_gene: TRBV5-6
abundance: .
j_gene: TRBJ2-7

CDR3aa: CASSRPGQGSGYTF
CDR3nt: TGTGCCAGCAGCCGACCGGGACAGGGGTCTGGCTACACCTTC
d_gene: TRBD1
len: 14
v_gene: TRBV4-2
abundance: .
j_gene: TRBJ1-2

CDR3aa: CASTYLDRGYETQYF
CDR3nt: TGTGCCAGCACCTACCTCGACAGGGGTTACGAGACCCAGTACTTC
d_gene: TRBD1
len: 15
v_gene: TRBV2
abundance: .
j_gene: TRBJ2-5

CDR3aa: CSARDGRDPEGRTDTQYF
CDR3nt: TGCAGTGCTAGAGATGGGCGGGACCCGGAGGGCCGCACAGATACGCAGTATTTT
d_gene: .
len: 18
v_gene: TRBV20-1
abundance: few
j_gene: TRBJ2-3

CDR3aa: CASSIGLAGYQETQYF
CDR3nt: TGTGCCAGCAGCATTGGACTAGCTGGGTACCAAGAGACCCAGTACTTC
d_gene: TRBD2
len: 16
v_gene: TRBV11-2
abundance: few
j_gene: TRBJ2-5

CDR3aa: CASTAGGPLEQFF
CDR3nt: TGTGCCAGCACGGCGGGGGGGCCGCTTGAGCAGTTCTTC
d_gene: TRBD2
len: 13
v_gene: TRBV27
abundance: .
j_gene: TRBJ2-1